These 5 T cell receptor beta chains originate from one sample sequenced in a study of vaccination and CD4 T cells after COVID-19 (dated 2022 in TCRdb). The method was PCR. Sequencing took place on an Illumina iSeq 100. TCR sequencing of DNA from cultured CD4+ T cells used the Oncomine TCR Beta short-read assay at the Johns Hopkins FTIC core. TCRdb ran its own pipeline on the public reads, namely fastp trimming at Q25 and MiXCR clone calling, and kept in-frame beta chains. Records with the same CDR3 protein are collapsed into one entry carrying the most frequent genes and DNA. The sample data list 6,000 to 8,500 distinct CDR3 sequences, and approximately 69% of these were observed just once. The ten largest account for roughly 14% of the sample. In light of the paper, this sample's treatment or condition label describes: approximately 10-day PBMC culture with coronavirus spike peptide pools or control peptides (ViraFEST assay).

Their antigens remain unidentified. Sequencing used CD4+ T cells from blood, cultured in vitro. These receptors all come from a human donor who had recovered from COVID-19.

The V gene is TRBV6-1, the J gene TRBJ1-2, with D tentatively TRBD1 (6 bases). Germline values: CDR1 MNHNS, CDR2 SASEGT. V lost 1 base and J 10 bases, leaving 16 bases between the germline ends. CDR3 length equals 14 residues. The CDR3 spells CASSEDPNREHYTF. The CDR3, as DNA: TGTGCCAGCAGTGAAGACCCTAACAGGGAGCACTACACCTTC.

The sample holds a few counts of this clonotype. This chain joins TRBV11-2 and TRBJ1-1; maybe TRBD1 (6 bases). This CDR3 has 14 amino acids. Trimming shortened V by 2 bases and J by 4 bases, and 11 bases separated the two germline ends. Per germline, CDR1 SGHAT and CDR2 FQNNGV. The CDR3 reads CASSLSRGVTEAFF. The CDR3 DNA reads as TGTGCCAGCAGCTTATCCAGGGGAGTCACTGAAGCTTTCTTT.

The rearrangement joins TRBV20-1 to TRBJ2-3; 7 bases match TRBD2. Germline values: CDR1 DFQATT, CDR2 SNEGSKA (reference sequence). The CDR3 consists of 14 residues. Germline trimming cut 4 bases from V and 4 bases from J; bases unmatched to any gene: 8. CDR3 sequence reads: CSANPTTSADTQYF. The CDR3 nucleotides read TGCAGTGCTAACCCCACAACTAGCGCAGATACGCAGTATTTT.

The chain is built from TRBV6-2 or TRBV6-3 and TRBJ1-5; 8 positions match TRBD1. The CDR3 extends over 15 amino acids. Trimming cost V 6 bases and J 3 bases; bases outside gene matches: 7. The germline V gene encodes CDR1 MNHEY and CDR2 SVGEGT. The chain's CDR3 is CASRQPGQANQPQHF. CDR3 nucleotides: TGTGCCAGCAGACAACCGGGACAGGCCAATCAGCCCCAGCATTTT.

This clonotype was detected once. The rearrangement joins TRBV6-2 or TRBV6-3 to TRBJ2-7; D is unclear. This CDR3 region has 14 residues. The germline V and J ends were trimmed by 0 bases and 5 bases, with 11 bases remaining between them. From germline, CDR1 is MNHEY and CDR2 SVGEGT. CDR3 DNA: TGTGCCAGCAGTTACTCCCGGAGTAGGGACGAGCAGTACTTC. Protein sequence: CASSYSRSRDEQYF.